Below, 31 T cell receptor beta chains from the same sample are listed, as sequenced in a study of T cell responses to AZD1222 COVID-19 vaccine. Profiled with immunoSEQ multiplex PCR; TCRdb holds only in-frame clones, not every one. The table shows under 85,000 clones, with roughly 86% occurring only once. The sequencing used peripheral blood, collected on day 0 of MenACWY control vaccination. These receptors all come from an adult in good health.

The CDR3 sequence: CASSQDQGLPYEQYF. Here the CDR3 DNA reads TGCGCCAGCAGCCAAGATCAGGGTCTACCCTACGAGCAGTACTTC. This chain connects TRBV4-3 to TRBJ2-7, with D tentatively TRBD1 (5 bases). Germline V gene data show CDR1 as LGHNA and CDR2 as YSLEER. Trimming pared 0 bases from V and 2 bases from J, leaving 11 bases between. The CDR3 extends over 15 amino acids.

This clone has more than one count but fewer than ten. CDR3 nucleotide sequence: TGTGCCAGCAGCCATGGGGGGTCCTACGAGCAGTACTTC. It encodes CASSHGGSYEQYF. This chain links TRBV3-1 (or the pseudogene TRBV3-2) with TRBJ2-7, with D possibly being TRBD2 (6 bases). The CDR3 spans 13 residues. Germline values: CDR1 LGHDT, CDR2 YNNKEL (reference sequence). V was cut by 3 bases and J by 1 base, with 7 bases left in between.

The chain recombines TRBV12-3 or TRBV12-4 with TRBJ2-5; D is possibly TRBD2 (5 bases). V lost 3 bases, J lost 4 bases, and 9 bases lay in between. This CDR3 comprises 13 residues. The CDR3 DNA is TGTGCCAGCAGTTTCGCCAGCGGAGAGACCCAGTACTTC. It is translated as CASSFASGETQYF.

The chain employs TRBV5-1 and TRBJ1-3; 8 positions match TRBD1. The trim removed 0 bases at V and 1 base at J, leaving 3 bases unmatched. Per the germline V gene, CDR1 is SGHRS and CDR2 is YFSETQ. The CDR3 extends over 16 amino acids. This CDR3 reads CASSLGGTGSGNTIYF. CDR3 nucleotide sequence: TGCGCCAGCAGCTTGGGAGGGACAGGTTCTGGAAACACCATATATTTT.

V is TRBV30 and J is TRBJ2-3, with 7 bases lining up with TRBD1. The CDR3 loop spans 15 amino acids. Germline V CDR1 and CDR2: GTSNPN, SVGIG (reference sequence). V lost 1 base to trimming and J lost 0 bases; unmatched junction nucleotides: 4. The CDR3 DNA reads TGTGCCTGGAGTGCGGGACAGCCTAGCACAGATACGCAGTATTTT. It is translated as CAWSAGQPSTDTQYF.

Only one count was recorded for this clone. This chain joins TRBV2 and TRBJ1-2; 8 bases line up with TRBD1. This CDR3 has 14 residues. CDR1 is SNHLY and CDR2 is FYNNEI in the germline V gene. V lost 3 bases and J lost 5; bases outside the gene matches: 5. CDR3 in DNA: TGTGCCAGCAGTGAGCGGGGACAGGCGTATGGCTACACCTTC. This encodes CASSERGQAYGYTF. Full variable domain (remainder filled in from reference TRBV2 and TRBJ1-2): EPEVTQTPSHQVTQMGQEVILRCVPISNHLYFYWYRQILGQKVEFLVSFYNNEISEKSEIFDDQFSVERPDGSNFTLKIRSTKLEDSAMYFCASSERGQAYGYTFGSGTRLTVV.

The V and J genes are TRBV6-1 and TRBJ1-1, with 10 positions matching TRBD1. The CDR3 extends over 13 amino acids. J was trimmed by 11 bases and V by 2 bases; bases with no gene match: 5. Germline V gene lookup returns CDR1 MNHNS and CDR2 SASEGT. The CDR3 DNA sequence: TGTGCCAGCAGTGAAAATTGGGGACAGGGGGCTTTCTTT. Protein: CASSENWGQGAFF.

V is TRBV14 and J is TRBJ2-2; tentatively, D is TRBD2 (5 bases). CDR3 length: 18 residues. V dropped 4 bases and J dropped 2 bases, with 20 bases sitting between them. The germline CDR1 and CDR2 sequences are SGHDN and FVKESK. The CDR3 sequence: CASSPGLGSKLNTGELFF. In DNA form, the CDR3 reads TGTGCCAGCAGCCCTGGACTTGGGTCAAAGCTAAACACCGGGGAGCTGTTTTTT.

This clone was seen only a few times. V and J are TRBV7-9 and TRBJ2-2; D tentatively fits TRBD1 or TRBD2 (6 bases each). Germline CDR1 is SEHNR and CDR2 is FQNEAQ (reference sequence). The CDR3 length is 16 residues. V was trimmed by 5 bases and J by 3 bases, leaving 16 bases between them. Here the CDR3 DNA reads TGTGCCAGCAGCCGTGATGGGGGGCGCGACACCGGGGAGCTGTTTTTT. Its translation is CASSRDGGRDTGELFF.

V usage is TRBV19 and J usage is TRBJ1-3; the D is unclear. The germline gives CDR1 LNHDA, CDR2 SQIVND (reference sequence). V shed 6 bases and J shed 0 bases, with 18 bases lying between them. This CDR3 has 17 amino acids. The DNA for the CDR3 is TGTGCCAGTAGGGGAAGTTTGGGGTCCACCTCTGGAAACACCATATATTTT. It encodes CASRGSLGSTSGNTIYF. Complete variable domain (other parts from reference TRBV19 and TRBJ1-3): DGGITQSPKYLFRKEGQNVTLSCEQNLNHDAMYWYRQDPGQGLRLIYYSQIVNDFQKGDIAEGYSVSREKKESFPLTVTSAQKNPTAFYLCASRGSLGSTSGNTIYFGEGSWLTVV.

The V and J genes are TRBV11-2 and TRBJ1-1, with D possibly matching TRBD1 (5 bases). V lost 4 bases and J 1 base, leaving 10 bases between the germline ends. Germline loops: CDR1 SGHAT, CDR2 FQNNGV. This CDR3 comprises 14 residues. CDR3 DNA sequence: TGTGCCAGCAGCTGGGGAGACAGGAACACTGAAGCTTTCTTT. This codes for CASSWGDRNTEAFF.

This chain joins TRBV5-1 and TRBJ2-2; D possibly uses TRBD1 or TRBD2 (6 bases each). The CDR3 is 14 residues long. CDR1 is SGHRS and CDR2 is YFSETQ in the germline V gene. The germline V and J ends were trimmed by 7 bases and 0 bases, with 10 bases remaining between them. CDR3 protein: CASAGTTNTGELFF. The DNA of the CDR3 is TGCGCCAGCGCGGGGACAACGAACACCGGGGAGCTGTTTTTT. Combining the CDR3 with reference TRBV5-1 and TRBJ2-2 gives the whole variable domain KAGVTQTPRYLIKTRGQQVTLSCSPISGHRSVSWYQQTPGQGLQFLFEYFSETQRNKGNFPGRFSGRQFSNSRSEMNVSTLELGDSALYLCASAGTTNTGELFFGEGSRLTVL.

The genes are TRBV28 and TRBJ2-1; D perhaps matches TRBD1 (5 bases). V lost 3 bases and J lost 0, with 9 bases in between. This CDR3 region has 15 residues. Germline V gene lookup returns CDR1 MDHEN and CDR2 SYDVKM. CDR3 DNA: TGTGCCAGCAGTTTCGACGACAGCTCCTACAATGAGCAGTTCTTC. The encoded protein is CASSFDDSSYNEQFF.

V usage is TRBV19 and J usage is TRBJ2-5; 8 nucleotides align to TRBD2. Germline V gene data show CDR1 as LNHDA and CDR2 as SQIVND (reference sequence). The CDR3 loop spans 15 amino acids. V lost 3 bases to trimming and J lost 5 bases; unmatched junction nucleotides: 8. The CDR3 region has the DNA TGTGCCAGTAGTATGGGACTAGGTCTTAGTGAGACCCAGTACTTC. Protein product: CASSMGLGLSETQYF.

This clone occurred once. The same CDR3 arises from other DNA sequences in this sample as well. The chain couples TRBV27 to TRBJ2-5; unclear D gene. Trimming took 2 bases from V and 1 from J, leaving 5 bases between them. The CDR3 spans 13 residues. Germline CDR1 and CDR2: MNHEY and SMNVEV (reference sequence). CDR3 region: CASSLRPQETQYF. The DNA for the CDR3 is TGTGCCAGCAGTTTAAGACCCCAAGAGACCCAGTACTTC.

The chain combines TRBV11-2 with TRBJ1-5; D unresolved. This CDR3 is built from 13 residues. V lost 6 bases and J lost 5, with 11 bases in between. CDR1 and CDR2 from the germline V gene are SGHAT and FQNNGV. The CDR3, as DNA: TGTGCCAGCAGTCGCTATAGAGATCAGCCCCAGCATTTT. This gives the protein CASSRYRDQPQHF.

The V gene is TRBV6-4, the J gene TRBJ2-2, with 8 bases aligning to TRBD2. The germline CDR1 and CDR2 sequences are MRHNA and SNTAGT. The CDR3 runs 14 residues. Trimming removed 2 bases from V and 4 bases from J; junction bases left unmatched: 0. The CDR3 sequence is CASSDRGGTGELFF. The CDR3 coding sequence is TGTGCCAGCAGTGACCGGGGGGGCACCGGGGAGCTGTTTTTT.

This rearrangement joins TRBV5-4 to TRBJ2-7; D gene ambiguous. V was clipped by 3 bases and J by 4 bases, with 5 bases between them. The germline gives CDR1 SGHNT, CDR2 YYREEE (reference sequence). The CDR3 is 11 amino acids. The CDR3 loop is CASSSEYEQYF. The CDR3 DNA reads TGTGCCAGCAGCTCGGAGTACGAGCAGTACTTC.

V and J are TRBV5-1 and TRBJ2-1; perhaps TRBD1 as D (6 bases). Between the trimmed V and J ends, which lost 4 bases and 5 bases, there was a span of 16 bases. The CDR3 contains 15 residues. Germline assignment: CDR1 SGHRS and CDR2 YFSETQ. As DNA, the CDR3 is TGCGCCAGCAGCCCACTGACAGGAAAAAACAATGAGCAGTTCTTC. As protein: CASSPLTGKNNEQFF.

The table lists this clone with a few counts. The chain links TRBV15 to TRBJ2-1, with D perhaps matching TRBD1 (5 bases). V was clipped by 0 bases and J by 7 bases, with 19 bases between them. The germline V gene has CDR1 LNHNV and CDR2 YYDKDF (reference sequence). This CDR3 is 17 amino acids long. DNA for the CDR3: TGTGCCACCAGCAGAGATCCCATGGGTACAGGACGGAATGAGCAGTTCTTC. Amino acid sequence: CATSRDPMGTGRNEQFF. Full variable domain (outside the CDR3, taken from reference TRBV15 and TRBJ2-1): DAMVIQNPRYQVTQFGKPVTLSCSQTLNHNVMYWYQQKSSQAPKLLFHYYDKDFNNEADTPDNFQSRRPNTSFCFLDIRSPGLGDTAMYLCATSRDPMGTGRNEQFFGPGTRLTVL.

The chain recombines TRBV18 with TRBJ2-1, with D possibly being TRBD2 (5 bases). Germline V gives CDR1 KGHSH, CDR2 LQKENI. V was trimmed by 0 bases and J by 10 bases, leaving 10 bases between them. The CDR3 consists of 13 residues. The CDR3 DNA follows: TGTGCCAGCTCACCACCGGGAGTCGGGGAGCAGTTCTTC. Its translation: CASSPPGVGEQFF.

V gene TRBV9 combines with J gene TRBJ1-1, with TRBD1 matching over 8 bases. Trimming took 0 bases from V and 8 from J; bases not matched to a gene: 6. The CDR3 consists of 14 residues. Germline V gene data show CDR1 as SGDLS and CDR2 as YYNGEE. The CDR3 DNA follows: TGTGCCAGCAGCGTAGGCGAAGGACAGGGCGAAGCTTTCTTT. Its protein is CASSVGEGQGEAFF.

This sequence joins TRBV30 and TRBJ1-2; D is unclear. The CDR3 spans 12 residues. V dropped 1 base and J dropped 4 bases, with 7 bases sitting between them. The germline CDR1 and CDR2 sequences are GTSNPN and SVGIG (reference sequence). The CDR3 loop is CAWSAAAYGYTF. CDR3 coding DNA: TGTGCCTGGAGTGCGGCAGCCTATGGCTACACCTTC. The full variable domain, in which reference TRBV30 and TRBJ1-2 provide the parts outside the CDR3, is SQTIHQWPATLVQPVGSPLSLECTVEGTSNPNLYWYRQAAGRGLQLLFYSVGIGQISSEVPQNLSASRPQDRQFILSSKKLLLSDSGFYLCAWSAAAYGYTFGSGTRLTVV.

The V gene is TRBV28, the J gene TRBJ1-1; 10 bases map to TRBD1. Germline CDR1 MDHEN, CDR2 SYDVKM. The CDR3 is made up of 15 amino acids. Unmatched junction bases numbered 10, after V lost 6 bases and J lost 6 bases. The CDR3 reads CASSAPLGQGSEAFF. The CDR3 nucleotides are TGTGCCAGCAGCGCACCTTTGGGACAGGGGTCTGAAGCTTTCTTT.

This clone was observed a single time. The J gene is TRBJ2-7, the V gene TRBV11-2; D unresolved. The length of the CDR3 is 13 residues. Germline V gives CDR1 SGHAT, CDR2 FQNNGV. The V end lost 5 bases, the J end lost 4 bases, and 12 bases lay between the germline ends. The CDR3 DNA sequence: TGTGCCAGCAGCCCGGGCGGCATATACGAGCAGTACTTC. Translated: CASSPGGIYEQYF.

This rearrangement joins TRBV5-6 to TRBJ2-7, with D perhaps given as TRBD1 or TRBD2 (6 bases each). Germline V gene sequence: CDR1 SGHDT, CDR2 YYEEEE. The V and J ends lost 6 bases and 2 bases respectively, with 21 bases between them. This CDR3 is 16 amino acids long. CDR3 in DNA: TGTGCCAGCACCGACGGCCCCGGGGGCGTAGCCTACGAGCAGTACTTC. Amino acids: CASTDGPGGVAYEQYF. Full variable domain (rest looked up from reference TRBV5-6 and TRBJ2-7): DAGVTQSPTHLIKTRGQQVTLRCSPKSGHDTVSWYQQALGQGPQFIFQYYEEEERQRGNFPDRFSGHQFPNYSSELNVNALLLGDSALYLCASTDGPGGVAYEQYFGPGTRLTVT.

V gene TRBV24-1 combines with J gene TRBJ2-1; 7 bases match TRBD1. V dropped 4 bases and J dropped 4; count of bases not matched to a gene: 6. Germline V gives CDR1 KGHDR, CDR2 SFDVKD. This CDR3 spans 15 amino acids. In DNA, the CDR3 is TGTGCCACCAGTGACGGTTCGGACAGGTACAATGAGCAGTTCTTC. Protein product: CATSDGSDRYNEQFF.

The chain recombines TRBV28 with TRBJ2-5; D possibly corresponds to TRBD2 (6 bases). The germline V and J ends were trimmed by 3 bases and 3 bases, with 8 bases remaining between them. This CDR3 spans 13 amino acids. Germline V gene data show CDR1 as MDHEN and CDR2 as SYDVKM. The DNA for the CDR3 is TGTGCCAGCAGTTTGGGCGGGAAAGAGACCCAGTACTTC. This codes for CASSLGGKETQYF. Combining the CDR3 with reference TRBV28 and TRBJ2-5 gives the whole variable domain DVKVTQSSRYLVKRTGEKVFLECVQDMDHENMFWYRQDPGLGLRLIYFSYDVKMKEKGDIPEGYSVSREKKERFSLILESASTNQTSMYLCASSLGGKETQYFGPGTRLLVL.

The gene calls are TRBV7-6 and TRBJ2-1, with TRBD2 matching 7 bases. CDR3 length equals 17 residues. Germline-derived CDR1 and CDR2 are SGHVS and FNYEAQ. Trimming took 1 base from V and 9 from J; bases not matched to a gene: 15. DNA for the CDR3: TGTGCCAGCAGCTTAGGGGTCTGGGGCGGGGGAATAGGTGAGCAGTTCTTC. Its protein product is CASSLGVWGGGIGEQFF.

The rearrangement links TRBV4-3 to TRBJ1-1; 7 bases fit TRBD1. Trimming cost V 1 base and J 5 bases; bases outside gene matches: 7. The V gene's germline CDR1 is LGHNA and CDR2 YSLEER. The CDR3 loop spans 15 amino acids. CDR3 in amino acids: CASSQATGRGTEAFF. The CDR3 region has the DNA TGCGCCAGCAGCCAAGCGACAGGGCGGGGAACTGAAGCTTTCTTT.

The chain joins TRBV5-1 to TRBJ2-6; 7 bases are shared with TRBD1. Trimming cost V 6 bases and J 0 bases; bases outside gene matches: 3. CDR1 and CDR2 (germline): SGHRS, YFSETQ. This CDR3 region has 15 residues. The CDR3 spells CASKGTASGANVLTF. The CDR3 DNA is TGCGCCAGCAAGGGGACAGCCTCTGGGGCCAACGTCCTGACTTTC.